A selection of T cell receptor beta chains follows, all from one sample in a study of regulatory T cells in long-lasting Graves disease. Using its own MiXCR run on the multiplex PCR reads, TCRdb lists one record per CDR3 protein. This sample carries 420,000 or so distinct CDR3 sequences, about 16% of them seen once, and the ten largest clones take 20% to 25%. The sample was also linked to a second study, of T cells in Graves' hyperthyroidism and ophthalmopathy.

The specimen comprised peripheral blood mononuclear cells (PBMCs), sampled at new diagnosis, from a patient treated with antithyroid drugs. These TCRs come from a woman aged 18-29 years with Graves disease. Each CDR3 is given with its conserved first and last residue. Each record gives: D gene, clone size, V gene, J gene, CDR3 protein, CDR3 DNA. D genes are given only for firm matches. Not every row has a clone size; where given, it reads once, few, many or a size class.

.	few	TRBV15	TRBJ2-1	CATSIGSNSYNEQFF	TGTGCCACCAGCATCGGCTCTAATTCTTACAATGAGCAGTTCTTC
TRBD2	.	TRBV20-1	TRBJ2-7	CSARSLAGGFPSYEQYF	TGCAGTGCTAGGAGTCTAGCGGGAGGGTTCCCGTCCTACGAGCAGTACTTC
TRBD2	many	TRBV28	TRBJ2-3	CASSFPDVPGLAGVLGTDTQYF	TGTGCCAGCAGTTTCCCCGACGTCCCGGGACTAGCGGGAGTATTGGGCACAGATACGCAGTATTTT
TRBD2	.	TRBV15	TRBJ2-7	CATSRAGLHSYEQYF	TGTGCCACCAGCAGAGCGGGACTACACTCCTACGAGCAGTACTTC
TRBD1	few	TRBV3-1	TRBJ2-7	CASSQITGAYEQYF	TGTGCCAGCAGCCAAATAACAGGGGCCTACGAGCAGTACTTC
TRBD2	many	TRBV7-2	TRBJ2-7	CASSIGGLDYEQYF	TGTGCCAGCAGCATAGGGGGACTAGACTACGAGCAGTACTTC
TRBD1	.	TRBV7-2	TRBJ2-1	CASSLKGQGSINEQFF	TGTGCCAGCAGCTTAAAGGGACAGGGGTCTATCAATGAGCAGTTCTTC
.	few	TRBV6-2/TRBV6-3	TRBJ2-7	CASSVGRLAYEQYF	TGTGCCAGCAGTGTGGGGAGATTAGCCTACGAGCAGTACTTC
TRBD1	few	TRBV6-2/TRBV6-3	TRBJ2-1	CASSGDRGHSYEQFF	TGTGCCAGCAGCGGGGACAGGGGGCATTCTTATGAGCAGTTCTTC
.	.	TRBV19	TRBJ2-1	CASSWRYEQFF	TGTGCCAGTAGCTGGAGATATGAGCAGTTCTTC
TRBD2	many	TRBV28	TRBJ2-4	CASSRGLAGAKNIQYF	TGTGCCAGCAGCCGAGGACTAGCGGGAGCCAAAAACATTCAGTACTTC
.	many	TRBV30	TRBJ1-1	CAWNNGGTQAFF	TGTGCCTGGAACAATGGGGGGACTCAAGCTTTCTTT
.	few	TRBV20-1	TRBJ1-2	CSATAGPYYGYSF	TGCAGTGCTACCGCCGGGCCTTACTATGGCTACTCCTTC
.	few	TRBV10-3	TRBJ1-2	CAISNRADGYTF	TGTGCCATCAGTAACAGGGCGGACGGCTACACCTTC
TRBD1	many	TRBV27	TRBJ1-6	CASSLAQGNSPLHF	TGTGCCAGCAGTTTAGCACAGGGGAATTCACCCCTCCACTTT
.	few	TRBV28	TRBJ2-7	CASTSAAGYEQYF	TGTGCCAGCACCTCCGCGGCGGGTTACGAGCAGTACTTC
.	few	TRBV20-1	TRBJ1-2	CSAREGGQGYTF	TGCAGTGCTAGAGAAGGGGGTCAAGGCTACACCTTC
TRBD2	.	TRBV7-3	TRBJ2-3	CASSLIAGDWGTQYF	TGTGCCAGCAGCCTGATAGCGGGAGACTGGGGTACGCAGTATTTT
.	few	TRBV20-1	TRBJ2-7	CSATFVQSYEQYF	TGCAGTGCTACTTTCGTCCAATCCTACGAGCAGTACTTC
TRBD1	.	TRBV7-9	TRBJ2-6	CASSSNRGKLLSGANVLTF	TGTGCCAGCAGCTCCAACAGGGGCAAACTCCTCTCTGGGGCCAACGTCCTGACTTTC
.	many	TRBV6-1	TRBJ2-7	CASRDNTYEQYF	TGTGCCAGCAGGGACAACACCTACGAGCAGTACTTC
TRBD1	.	TRBV2	TRBJ2-7	CASRGQGLVYEQYF	TGTGCCAGCAGGGGACAGGGCCTTGTTTACGAGCAGTACTTC
TRBD1	many	TRBV11-2	TRBJ1-2	CASSLTGQGTYGYTF	TGTGCCAGCAGCTTAACTGGACAGGGCACCTATGGCTACACCTTC
.	many	TRBV28	TRBJ1-4	CASVNRANEKLFF	TGTGCCAGCGTAAACAGGGCTAATGAAAAACTGTTTTTT
.	many	TRBV20-1	TRBJ2-5	CSASDPQRQETQYF	TGCAGTGCTAGCGACCCTCAGCGGCAGGAGACCCAGTACTTC
.	.	TRBV6-5	TRBJ2-2	CASSYSRGGTGELFF	TGTGCCAGCAGTTACTCTCGAGGGGGCACCGGGGAGCTGTTTTTT
TRBD1	many	TRBV6-5	TRBJ2-5	CASSSGQGIKTQYF	TGTGCCAGCAGTTCCGGACAGGGGATAAAGACCCAGTACTTC
.	few	TRBV9	TRBJ2-5	CASSDRVNQETQYF	TGTGCCAGCAGCGACAGGGTAAACCAAGAGACCCAGTACTTC
TRBD1	many	TRBV3-1	TRBJ2-7	CASSRTLGTGFYEQYF	TGTGCCAGCAGCCGAACCCTCGGGACAGGGTTCTACGAGCAGTACTTC
.	many	TRBV7-9	TRBJ2-5	CASSSMGGQTQYF	TGTGCCAGCAGTTCCATGGGGGGACAGACCCAGTACTTC
TRBD2	.	TRBV6-2/TRBV6-3	TRBJ2-2	CASSYRVAGVGTGELFF	TGTGCCAGCAGTTACAGGGTAGCGGGAGTTGGGACCGGGGAGCTGTTTTTT
TRBD1	.	TRBV24-1	TRBJ2-2	CATSDQDREPGELFF	TGTGCCACCAGTGATCAGGACAGGGAACCCGGGGAGCTGTTTTTT
.	.	TRBV29-1	TRBJ2-2	CSVNNRDRDTGELFF	TGCAGCGTTAACAACCGGGACCGAGACACCGGGGAGCTGTTTTTT
.	many	TRBV3-1	TRBJ2-1	CASSQRDRDNEQFF	TGTGCCAGCAGCCAGCGGGACCGGGACAATGAGCAGTTCTTC
.	.	TRBV15	TRBJ1-1	CATFRGGANTEALF	TGTGCCACCTTCAGGGGCGGTGCGAACACTGAAGCTCTCTTT
.	.	TRBV12-3/TRBV12-4	TRBJ1-1	CASSLLYEAFF	TGTGCCAGCAGTTTACTGTATGAAGCTTTCTTT
.	many	TRBV20-1	TRBJ2-3	CSALVRADTQYF	TGCAGTGCTCTAGTAAGGGCAGATACGCAGTATTTT
.	.	TRBV6-2/TRBV6-3	TRBJ1-2	CASSSPLGFSYGYTF	TGTGCCAGCAGTTCACCTTTGGGGTTTTCCTATGGCTACACCTTC
.	few	TRBV20-1	TRBJ1-4	CSALRVTDEKLFF	TGCAGTGCTTTAAGGGTAACAGATGAAAAACTGTTTTTT
TRBD1	few	TRBV27	TRBJ1-6	CASSPNRGGFDSPLHF	TGTGCCAGCAGTCCAAATAGAGGGGGCTTTGATTCACCCCTCCACTTT
.	many	TRBV7-3	TRBJ1-2	CASSSDNYGYTF	TGTGCCAGCAGCTCCGACAACTATGGCTACACCTTC
.	many	TRBV12-3/TRBV12-4	TRBJ1-2	CASSLQLGNYGYTF	TGTGCCAGCAGTTTACAGTTGGGGAACTATGGCTACACCTTC
.	few	TRBV11-3	TRBJ2-1	CASTVTPYNEQFF	TGTGCCAGCACCGTAACGCCATACAATGAGCAGTTCTTC
.	few	TRBV6-1	TRBJ2-3	CASRTVGGYTDTQYF	TGTGCCAGCAGAACGGTTGGGGGGTACACAGATACGCAGTATTTT
.	many	TRBV28	TRBJ1-2	CASSSLSLYGYTF	TGTGCCAGCAGTTCACTCTCACTCTATGGCTACACCTTC
.	.	TRBV28	TRBJ2-1	CASSSPGHPSTRGEQFF	TGTGCCAGCAGTTCTCCGGGACATCCTTCAACCCGCGGTGAGCAGTTCTTC
.	many	TRBV11-1	TRBJ2-7	CASSLDPSLYEQYF	TGTGCCAGCAGCTTAGATCCGTCCCTCTACGAGCAGTACTTC
.	few	TRBV5-1	TRBJ2-5	CASSLGLEETQYF	TGCGCCAGCAGCCTGGGACTCGAAGAGACCCAGTACTTC
TRBD2	.	TRBV6-5	TRBJ2-7	CASSYRLAGVKSYEQYF	TGTGCCAGCAGTTACAGACTAGCGGGAGTAAAATCCTACGAGCAGTACTTC
.	many	TRBV20-1	TRBJ2-1	CSAADSNSYNEQFF	TGCAGTGCTGCTGACAGCAACTCCTACAATGAGCAGTTCTTC
.	many	TRBV12-3/TRBV12-4	TRBJ2-7	CASSLAGSSGEWYEQYF	TGTGCCAGCAGTTTAGCGGGGTCTTCGGGAGAATGGTACGAGCAGTACTTC
TRBD2	few	TRBV28	TRBJ2-7	CASTPGLAYEQYF	TGTGCCAGCACCCCGGGACTAGCGTACGAGCAGTACTTC
.	many	TRBV18	TRBJ1-1	CASSPVAGGDTEAFF	TGTGCCAGCTCACCTGTCGCTGGGGGGGACACTGAAGCTTTCTTT